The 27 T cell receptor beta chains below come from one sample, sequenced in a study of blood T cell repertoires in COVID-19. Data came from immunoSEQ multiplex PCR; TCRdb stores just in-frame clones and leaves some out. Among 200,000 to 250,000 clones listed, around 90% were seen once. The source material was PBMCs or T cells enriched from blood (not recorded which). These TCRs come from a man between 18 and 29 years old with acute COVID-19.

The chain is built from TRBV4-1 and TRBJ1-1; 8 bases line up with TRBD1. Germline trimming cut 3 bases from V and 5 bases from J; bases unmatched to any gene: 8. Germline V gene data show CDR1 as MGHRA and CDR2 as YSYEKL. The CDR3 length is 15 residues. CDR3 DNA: TGCGCCAGCAGCCACTCAAAACAGGGGGGAACTGAAGCTTTCTTT. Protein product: CASSHSKQGGTEAFF.

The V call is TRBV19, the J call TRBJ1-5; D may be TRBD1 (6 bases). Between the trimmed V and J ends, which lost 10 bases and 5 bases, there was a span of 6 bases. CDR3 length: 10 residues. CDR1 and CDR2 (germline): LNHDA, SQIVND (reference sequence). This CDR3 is CANRDQPQHF. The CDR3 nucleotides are TGTGCCAACAGGGATCAGCCCCAGCATTTT. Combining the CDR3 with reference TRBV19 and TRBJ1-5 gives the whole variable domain DGGITQSPKYLFRKEGQNVTLSCEQNLNHDAMYWYRQDPGQGLRLIYYSQIVNDFQKGDIAEGYSVSREKKESFPLTVTSAQKNPTAFYLCANRDQPQHFGDGTRLSIL.

Here the CDR3 DNA reads TGCAGCGTTGAACGGGAGGGGAGAGGGGGAAACACCATATATTTT. Translation gives CSVEREGRGGNTIYF. The chain joins TRBV29-1 to TRBJ1-3; the D gene is possibly TRBD1 (5 bases). The CDR3 runs 15 residues. Germline V gene lookup returns CDR1 SQVTM and CDR2 ANQGSEA. V dropped 2 bases and J dropped 4 bases, with 15 bases sitting between them.

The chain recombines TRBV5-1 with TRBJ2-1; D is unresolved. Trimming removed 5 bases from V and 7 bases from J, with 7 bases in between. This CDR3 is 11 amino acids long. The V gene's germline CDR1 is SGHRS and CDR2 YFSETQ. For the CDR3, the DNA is TGCGCCAGCAGGACCGGGAATGAGCAGTTCTTC. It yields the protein CASRTGNEQFF. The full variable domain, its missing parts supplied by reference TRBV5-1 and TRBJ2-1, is KAGVTQTPRYLIKTRGQQVTLSCSPISGHRSVSWYQQTPGQGLQFLFEYFSETQRNKGNFPGRFSGRQFSNSRSEMNVSTLELGDSALYLCASRTGNEQFFGPGTRLTVL.

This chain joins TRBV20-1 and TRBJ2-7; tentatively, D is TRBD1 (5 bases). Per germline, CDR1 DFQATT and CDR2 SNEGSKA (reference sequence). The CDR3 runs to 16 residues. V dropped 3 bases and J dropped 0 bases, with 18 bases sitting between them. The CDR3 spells CSASQQAIDSSYEQYF. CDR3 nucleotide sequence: TGCAGTGCTAGTCAACAGGCGATAGATAGCTCCTACGAGCAGTACTTC.

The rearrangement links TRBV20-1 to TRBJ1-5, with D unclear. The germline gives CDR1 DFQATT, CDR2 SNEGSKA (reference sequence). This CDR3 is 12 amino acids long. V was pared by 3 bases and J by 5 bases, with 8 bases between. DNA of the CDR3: TGCAGTGCTAGTCTCCCCGATCAGCCCCAGCATTTT. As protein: CSASLPDQPQHF.

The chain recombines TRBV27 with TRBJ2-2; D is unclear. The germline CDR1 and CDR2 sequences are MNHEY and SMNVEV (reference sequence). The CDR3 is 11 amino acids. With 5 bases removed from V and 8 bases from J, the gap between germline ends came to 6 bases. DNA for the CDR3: TGTGCCAGCAGTATTTCGGGGGAGCTGTTTTTT. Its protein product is CASSISGELFF.

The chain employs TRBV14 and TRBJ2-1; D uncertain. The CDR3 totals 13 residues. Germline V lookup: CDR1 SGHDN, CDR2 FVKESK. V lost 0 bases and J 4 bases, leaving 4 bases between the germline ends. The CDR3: CASSQDGYNEQFF. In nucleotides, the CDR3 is TGTGCCAGCAGCCAAGACGGGTACAATGAGCAGTTCTTC.

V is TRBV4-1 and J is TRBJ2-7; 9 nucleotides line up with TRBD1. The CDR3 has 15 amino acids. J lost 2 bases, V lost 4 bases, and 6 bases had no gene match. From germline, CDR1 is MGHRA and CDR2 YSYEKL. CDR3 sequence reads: CASSPGGTGPYEQYF. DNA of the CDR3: TGCGCCAGCAGCCCTGGTGGGACAGGGCCCTACGAGCAGTACTTC.

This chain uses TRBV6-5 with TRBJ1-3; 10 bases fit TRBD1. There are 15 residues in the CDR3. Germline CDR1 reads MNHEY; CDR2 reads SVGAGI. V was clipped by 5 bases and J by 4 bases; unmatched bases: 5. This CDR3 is CASSSGTGVGNTIYF. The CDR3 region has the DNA TGTGCCAGCAGTAGCGGGACAGGGGTGGGAAACACCATATATTTT.

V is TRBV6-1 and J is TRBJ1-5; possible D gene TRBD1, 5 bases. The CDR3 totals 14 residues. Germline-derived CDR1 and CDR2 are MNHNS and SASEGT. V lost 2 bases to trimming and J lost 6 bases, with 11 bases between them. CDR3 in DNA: TGTGCCAGCAGTGAACGGGGGGAGGCTCAGCCCCAGCATTTT. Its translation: CASSERGEAQPQHF.

DNA of the CDR3: TGTGCCAGCAAACTTCAGGGTTTTGGCTACACCTTC. Residues: CASKLQGFGYTF. This chain connects TRBV6-5 to TRBJ1-2, with D tentatively TRBD1 (5 bases). The CDR3 totals 12 residues. V was shortened by 7 bases and J by 7 bases, with 13 bases between the two germline ends. Germline CDR1 MNHEY, CDR2 SVGAGI.

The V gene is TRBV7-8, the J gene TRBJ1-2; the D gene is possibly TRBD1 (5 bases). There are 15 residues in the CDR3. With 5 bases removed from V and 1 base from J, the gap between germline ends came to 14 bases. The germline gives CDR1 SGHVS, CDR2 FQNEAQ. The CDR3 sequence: CASSPRQRLNYGYTF. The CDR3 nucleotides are TGTGCCAGCAGCCCGCGACAGAGGCTTAACTATGGCTACACCTTC.

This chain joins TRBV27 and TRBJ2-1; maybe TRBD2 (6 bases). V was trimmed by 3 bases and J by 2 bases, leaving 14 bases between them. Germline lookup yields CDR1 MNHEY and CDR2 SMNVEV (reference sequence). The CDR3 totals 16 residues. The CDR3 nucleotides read TGTGCCAGCAGTTTGTCTAGCGTTTACCCCTACAATGAGCAGTTCTTC. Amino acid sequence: CASSLSSVYPYNEQFF.

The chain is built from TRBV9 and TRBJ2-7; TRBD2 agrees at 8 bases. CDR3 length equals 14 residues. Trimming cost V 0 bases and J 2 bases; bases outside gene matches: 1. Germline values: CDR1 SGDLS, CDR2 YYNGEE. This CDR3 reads CASSVGAGAYEQYF. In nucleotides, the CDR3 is TGTGCCAGCAGCGTAGGAGCGGGAGCCTACGAGCAGTACTTC. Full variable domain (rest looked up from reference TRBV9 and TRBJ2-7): DSGVTQTPKHLITATGQRVTLRCSPRSGDLSVYWYQQSLDQGLQFLIQYYNGEERAKGNILERFSAQQFPDLHSELNLSSLELGDSALYFCASSVGAGAYEQYFGPGTRLTVT.

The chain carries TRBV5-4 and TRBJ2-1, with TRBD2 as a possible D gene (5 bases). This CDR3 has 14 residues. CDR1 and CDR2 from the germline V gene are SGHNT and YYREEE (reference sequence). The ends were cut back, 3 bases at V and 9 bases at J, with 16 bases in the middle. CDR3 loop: CASSSKMRVGEQFF. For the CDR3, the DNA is TGTGCCAGCAGCTCCAAGATGCGGGTTGGTGAGCAGTTCTTC.

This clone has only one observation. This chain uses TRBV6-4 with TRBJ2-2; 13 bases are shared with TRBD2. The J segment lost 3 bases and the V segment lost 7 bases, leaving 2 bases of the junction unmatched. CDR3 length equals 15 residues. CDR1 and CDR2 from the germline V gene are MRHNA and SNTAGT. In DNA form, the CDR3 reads TGTGCCAGCAAAGGACTAGCGGGAGACACCGGGGAGCTGTTTTTT. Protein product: CASKGLAGDTGELFF.

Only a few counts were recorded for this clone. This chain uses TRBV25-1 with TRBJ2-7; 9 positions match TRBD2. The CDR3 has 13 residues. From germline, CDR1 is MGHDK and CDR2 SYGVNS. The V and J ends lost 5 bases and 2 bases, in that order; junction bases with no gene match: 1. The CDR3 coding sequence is TGTGCCAGCAGTAGACTAGCGGCCTACGAGCAGTACTTC. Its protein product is CASSRLAAYEQYF.

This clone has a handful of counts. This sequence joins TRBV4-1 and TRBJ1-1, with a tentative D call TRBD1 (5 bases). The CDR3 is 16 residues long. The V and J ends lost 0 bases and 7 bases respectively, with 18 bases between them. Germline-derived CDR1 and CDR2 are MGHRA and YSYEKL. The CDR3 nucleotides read TGCGCCAGCAGCCAAGATAAGGGGCGGGGAAAAGTTGAAGCTTTCTTT. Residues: CASSQDKGRGKVEAFF.

This CDR3 is CASSLGQGPTYEQYF. As DNA, the CDR3 is TGTGCCAGCAGCTTAGGGCAGGGCCCCACCTACGAGCAGTACTTC. V usage is TRBV7-2 and J usage is TRBJ2-7, with a tentative D call TRBD1 (5 bases). CDR1 and CDR2 (germline): SGHTA, FQGNSA. The CDR3 is made up of 15 amino acids. Trimming stripped 1 base from V and 2 bases from J, with 12 bases between. Drawing the rest from reference TRBV7-2 and TRBJ2-7, the complete variable domain is GAGVSQSPSNKVTEKGKDVELRCDPISGHTALYWYRQSLGQGLEFLIYFQGNSAPDKSGLPSDRFSAERTGGSVSTLTIQRTQQEDSAVYLCASSLGQGPTYEQYFGPGTRLTVT.

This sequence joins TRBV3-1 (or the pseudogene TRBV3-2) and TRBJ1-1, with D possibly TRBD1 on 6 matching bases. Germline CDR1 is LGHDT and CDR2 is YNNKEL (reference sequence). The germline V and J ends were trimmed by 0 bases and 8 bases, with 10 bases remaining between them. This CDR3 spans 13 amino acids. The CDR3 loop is CASSQETGQEAFF. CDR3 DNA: TGTGCCAGCAGCCAAGAGACCGGACAGGAAGCTTTCTTT.

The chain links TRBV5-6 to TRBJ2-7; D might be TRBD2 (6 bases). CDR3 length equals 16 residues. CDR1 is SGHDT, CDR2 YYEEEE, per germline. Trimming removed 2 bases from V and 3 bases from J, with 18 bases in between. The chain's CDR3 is CASSFFTVEGDYEQYF. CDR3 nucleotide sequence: TGTGCCAGCAGCTTTTTCACGGTGGAGGGAGACTACGAGCAGTACTTC. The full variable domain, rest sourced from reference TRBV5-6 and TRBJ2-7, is DAGVTQSPTHLIKTRGQQVTLRCSPKSGHDTVSWYQQALGQGPQFIFQYYEEEERQRGNFPDRFSGHQFPNYSSELNVNALLLGDSALYLCASSFFTVEGDYEQYFGPGTRLTVT.

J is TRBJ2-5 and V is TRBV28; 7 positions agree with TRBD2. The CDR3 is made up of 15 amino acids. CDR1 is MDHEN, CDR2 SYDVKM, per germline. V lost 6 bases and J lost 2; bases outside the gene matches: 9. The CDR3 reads CASRRPGLQQETQYF. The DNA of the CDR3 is TGTGCCAGCAGGAGACCGGGACTACAGCAAGAGACCCAGTACTTC.

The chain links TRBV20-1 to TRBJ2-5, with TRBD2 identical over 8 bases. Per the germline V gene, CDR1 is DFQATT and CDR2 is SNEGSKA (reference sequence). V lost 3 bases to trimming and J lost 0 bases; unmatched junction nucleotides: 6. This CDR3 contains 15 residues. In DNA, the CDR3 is TGCAGTGCTAGTTTGGGCGGGAGGAACCAAGAGACCCAGTACTTC. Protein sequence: CSASLGGRNQETQYF.

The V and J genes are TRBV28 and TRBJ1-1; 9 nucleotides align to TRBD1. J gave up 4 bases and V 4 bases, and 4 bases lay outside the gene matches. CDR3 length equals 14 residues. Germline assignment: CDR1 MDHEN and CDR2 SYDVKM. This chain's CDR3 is CASSYPDRGTEAFF. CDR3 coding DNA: TGTGCCAGCAGTTATCCGGACAGGGGCACTGAAGCTTTCTTT.

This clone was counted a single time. CDR3 loop: CAWSVPPKRSEQYF. The CDR3 DNA follows: TGTGCCTGGAGTGTACCGCCTAAGCGATCCGAGCAGTACTTC. The V call is TRBV30, the J call TRBJ2-7; D ambiguous. Germline loops: CDR1 GTSNPN, CDR2 SVGIG (reference sequence). Trimming took 0 bases from V and 6 from J, leaving 15 bases between them. This CDR3 comprises 14 residues.

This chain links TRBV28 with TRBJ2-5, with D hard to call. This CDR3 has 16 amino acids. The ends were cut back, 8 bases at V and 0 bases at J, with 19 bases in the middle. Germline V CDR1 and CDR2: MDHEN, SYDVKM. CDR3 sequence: CASAETGSGDQETQYF. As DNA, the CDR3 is TGTGCCAGCGCCGAAACCGGGTCCGGTGACCAAGAGACCCAGTACTTC. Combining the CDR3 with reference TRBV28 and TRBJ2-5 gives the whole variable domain DVKVTQSSRYLVKRTGEKVFLECVQDMDHENMFWYRQDPGLGLRLIYFSYDVKMKEKGDIPEGYSVSREKKERFSLILESASTNQTSMYLCASAETGSGDQETQYFGPGTRLLVL.